This passage covers 12 T cell receptor beta chains from one sample sequenced in a study of T cells in localized non-small cell lung cancer. Profiling relied on immunoSEQ multiplex PCR, and the TCRdb table lists in-frame clones only, not all of them. The profile shows around 15,000 clones, over 85% of them singletons. The material sequenced was peripheral blood mononuclear cells, taken before any cancer treatment. Source of these receptors: a man between 40 and 70 years old with stage III lung adenocarcinoma.

V usage is TRBV7-6 and J usage is TRBJ2-1; D call uncertain. The CDR3 runs 11 residues. Between the trimmed V and J ends, which lost 1 base and 13 bases, there was a span of 8 bases. Germline lookup yields CDR1 SGHVS and CDR2 FNYEAQ. Written as DNA, the CDR3 is TGTGCCAGCAGCTTAGATGAGACTCAGTTCTTC. It yields the protein CASSLDETQFF. The full variable domain, its missing parts supplied by reference TRBV7-6 and TRBJ2-1, is GAGVSQSPRYKVTKRGQDVALRCDPISGHVSLYWYRQALGQGPEFLTYFNYEAQQDKSGLPNDRFSAERPEGSISTLTIQRTEQRDSAMYRCASSLDETQFFGPGTRLTVL.

The table lists this clone with a count of one. The chain recombines TRBV27 with TRBJ1-2; D call uncertain. Germline V gene sequence: CDR1 MNHEY, CDR2 SMNVEV (reference sequence). The CDR3 extends over 15 amino acids. Trimming took 7 bases from V and 7 from J, leaving 22 bases between them. CDR3 in amino acids: CASTLAGTGSGGYTF. The CDR3 DNA reads as TGTGCCAGCACTTTGGCCGGAACGGGATCTGGTGGCTACACCTTC.

The chain combines TRBV6-5 with TRBJ2-2; no clear D gene. V was trimmed by 3 bases and J by 5 bases, leaving 13 bases between them. This CDR3 spans 15 amino acids. The germline gives CDR1 MNHEY, CDR2 SVGAGI. The CDR3 DNA is TGTGCCAGCAGTTATCGAGGCGAGATGACCGGGGAGCTGTTTTTT. Amino acid sequence: CASSYRGEMTGELFF.

The chain carries TRBV6-5 and TRBJ1-2; tentative D call: TRBD1 (5 bases). The CDR3 length is 15 residues. Germline loops: CDR1 MNHEY, CDR2 SVGAGI. V was clipped by 0 bases and J by 4 bases, with 12 bases between them. CDR3 loop: CASSYSALQGYGYTF. Written as DNA, the CDR3 is TGTGCCAGCAGTTACTCGGCCCTGCAGGGCTATGGCTACACCTTC.

This chain uses TRBV6-6 with TRBJ2-3, with D maybe TRBD1 (5 bases). The V end lost 6 bases, the J end lost 2 bases, and 9 bases lay between the germline ends. Germline V gives CDR1 MNHNY, CDR2 SVGAGI (reference sequence). The CDR3 totals 13 residues. CDR3 sequence reads: CASRRQSTDTQYF. DNA of the CDR3: TGTGCCAGCAGGAGACAGTCCACAGATACGCAGTATTTT.

The chain uses TRBV7-6 and TRBJ2-1; D unresolved. V was pared by 4 bases and J by 5 bases, with 6 bases between. The CDR3 is 12 amino acids. Per germline, CDR1 SGHVS and CDR2 FNYEAQ. CDR3 nucleotides: TGTGCCAGCAGCTACGGTCACAATGAGCAGTTCTTC. It is translated as CASSYGHNEQFF.

The chain has TRBV29-1 and TRBJ2-3; the D gene is possibly TRBD1 (7 bases). Germline-derived CDR1 and CDR2 are SQVTM and ANQGSEA. The CDR3 contains 13 residues. V shed 4 bases and J shed 11 bases, with 19 bases lying between them. The CDR3 sequence: CSVVDRTSGRQYF. CDR3 sequence (DNA): TGCAGCGTTGTGGACAGGACCTCCGGGAGGCAGTATTTT.

This chain joins TRBV6-6 and TRBJ1-1, with D perhaps TRBD1 (5 bases). Trimming removed 2 bases from V and 4 bases from J, with 11 bases in between. This CDR3 has 14 residues. The V gene's germline CDR1 is MNHNY and CDR2 SVGAGI (reference sequence). CDR3 amino acids: CASSYPRVGTEAFF. In DNA, the CDR3 is TGTGCCAGCAGTTACCCCAGGGTGGGCACTGAAGCTTTCTTT.

V is TRBV9 and J is TRBJ2-3; 8 bases match TRBD1. The trim removed 3 bases at V and 2 bases at J, leaving 5 bases unmatched. Looked up from germline, CDR1 is SGDLS and CDR2 is YYNGEE. The CDR3 contains 15 residues. CDR3 region: CASSGSTGDTDTQYF. The CDR3 region has the DNA TGTGCCAGCAGCGGCTCGACAGGGGACACAGATACGCAGTATTTT.

The genes are TRBV19 and TRBJ1-5; D gene ambiguous. Trimming removed 7 bases at V and 3 bases at J, with 7 bases between. The CDR3 extends over 12 amino acids. The germline CDR1 and CDR2 sequences are LNHDA and SQIVND (reference sequence). CDR3 in amino acids: CASKQNNQPQHF. CDR3 bases: TGTGCCAGTAAACAGAACAATCAGCCCCAGCATTTT.

V usage is TRBV4-1 and J usage is TRBJ2-7; the match to TRBD2 covers 10 bases. Unmatched junction bases numbered 13, after V lost 4 bases and J lost 4 bases. Germline V lookup: CDR1 MGHRA, CDR2 YSYEKL. The CDR3 has 17 amino acids. CDR3 region: CASSPQDMRTSGYEQYF. CDR3 bases: TGCGCCAGCAGCCCCCAAGATATGAGGACTAGCGGTTACGAGCAGTACTTC.

This chain uses TRBV7-2 with TRBJ2-5, with 7 nucleotides matching TRBD1. The CDR3 contains 16 residues. Looked up from germline, CDR1 is SGHTA and CDR2 is FQGNSA. After removal of 3 bases from V and 5 bases from J, the junction contained 12 bases not matched to a gene. DNA of the CDR3: TGTGCCAGCAGCTTGAGTAGGGGGCCGCGGGCGGAGACCCAGTACTTC. Amino acids: CASSLSRGPRAETQYF.